The subject of this entry is one T cell receptor (beta chain). Its antigen is as yet unknown. Sample-barcoded 5' priming and a J-beta primer mix drove a second PCR of roughly 6 to 12 cycles. Every cDNA molecule carried a tag from a template-switch adaptor bearing 12 random nucleotides. One entry per CDR3 protein, called by TCRdb with MiXCR from the 5' RACE reads. The sample has about 1,000,000 distinct CDR3 sequences; 35% to 55% are singletons. CDR3 length: 17 amino acids. Looked up from germline, CDR1 is SQVTM and CDR2 is ANQGSEA. V trimming: 3 bases; J trimming: 0 bases; junction bases outside the gene matches: 7. This entry is derived from a study of blood T cells in healthy people across ages. Study-level findings and limits: In long-lived donors, naive CD4+ cell counts and diversity exceeded those of aged donors.

The rearrangement uses TRBV29-1 and TRBJ2-1, with 11 positions matching TRBD2. The receptor comes from a woman in her sixties in good health. The source material was blood. The CDR3 protein is CSVEGTSGSSSYNEQFF. The CDR3 nucleotides are TGCAGCGTTGAGGGGACTAGCGGCTCAAGCTCCTACAATGAGCAGTTCTTC.